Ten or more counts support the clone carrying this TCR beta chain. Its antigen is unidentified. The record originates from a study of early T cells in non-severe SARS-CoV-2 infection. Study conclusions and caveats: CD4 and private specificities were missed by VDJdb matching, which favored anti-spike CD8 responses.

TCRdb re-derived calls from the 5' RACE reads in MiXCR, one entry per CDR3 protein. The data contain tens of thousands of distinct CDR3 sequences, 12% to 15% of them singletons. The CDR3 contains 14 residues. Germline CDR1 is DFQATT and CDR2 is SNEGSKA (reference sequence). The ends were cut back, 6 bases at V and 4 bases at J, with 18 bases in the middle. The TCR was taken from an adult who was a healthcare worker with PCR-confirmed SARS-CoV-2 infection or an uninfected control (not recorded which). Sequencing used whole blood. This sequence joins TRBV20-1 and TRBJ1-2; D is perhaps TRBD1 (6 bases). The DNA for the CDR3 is TGCAGTGCACATCTGCCAGGGGTTAGCTATGGCTACACCTTC. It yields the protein CSAHLPGVSYGYTF.